The next 10 T cell receptor beta chains were all read from a single sample in a study of cytomegalovirus exposure and HLA in healthy donors (dated by TCRdb to about 2017). The method was the immunoSEQ multiplex PCR assay. For the multiplex PCR, a mixture combining 60 forward primers for TCR Vbeta segments and 13 reverse primers for TCR Jbeta segments was used. Not all clones reach the TCRdb copy of this immuneACCESS table, which keeps in-frame sequences only. Checked studies attribute under half of the gap to unresolved V genes and leave the rest unexplained. The sample table holds under 200,000 clones, of which roughly 88% were seen once. Together, the top ten hold approximately 6.5% of the sample. The sample consisted of PBMCs. These TCRs come from a man aged 45-65 years in good health and CMV-seropositive.

The CDR3 region has the DNA TGTGCCAGCAGCTTAGCAGCTAGCGCCTCCTACAATGAGCAGTTCTTC. Translating gives CASSLAASASYNEQFF. The chain uses TRBV11-2 and TRBJ2-1; perhaps TRBD2 as D (6 bases). The CDR3 consists of 16 residues. Trimming shortened V by 1 base and J by 0 bases, and 10 bases separated the two germline ends. Per the germline V gene, CDR1 is SGHAT and CDR2 is FQNNGV.

J is TRBJ2-2 and V is TRBV5-5, with TRBD2 identical over 7 bases. Germline lookup yields CDR1 SGHKS and CDR2 YYEKEE (reference sequence). The CDR3 is made up of 14 amino acids. J lost 1 base, V lost 4 bases, and 1 base had no gene match. This CDR3 is CASSGGGNTGELFF. The CDR3 nucleotides are TGTGCCAGCAGCGGGGGGGGGAACACCGGGGAGCTGTTTTTT. Variable domain in full (rest from reference TRBV5-5 and TRBJ2-2): DAGVTQSPTHLIKTRGQQVTLRCSPISGHKSVSWYQQVLGQGPQFIFQYYEKEERGRGNFPDRFSARQFPNYSSELNVNALLLGDSALYLCASSGGGNTGELFFGEGSRLTVL.

This chain connects TRBV19 to TRBJ2-1, with D perhaps TRBD2 (5 bases). In germline, CDR1 is LNHDA, CDR2 SQIVND (reference sequence). V was trimmed by 5 bases and J by 9 bases, leaving 17 bases between them. This CDR3 is built from 14 residues. CDR3 in amino acids: CASSYASGMREQFF. The CDR3 region has the DNA TGTGCCAGTAGTTATGCGTCCGGGATGCGTGAGCAGTTCTTC.

This chain connects TRBV4-1 to TRBJ2-1, with 10 bases that match TRBD2. J was trimmed by 4 bases and V by 0 bases; bases with no gene match: 9. CDR3 length: 18 residues. CDR1 and CDR2 (germline): MGHRA, YSYEKL. The CDR3 protein is CASSQDGASGRKYNEQFF. For the CDR3, the DNA is TGCGCCAGCAGCCAAGATGGGGCTAGCGGGAGAAAATACAATGAGCAGTTCTTC.

This clone is a singleton in its sample. V gene TRBV15 combines with J gene TRBJ2-1; 16 bases align to TRBD2. Germline-derived CDR1 and CDR2 are LNHNV and YYDKDF (reference sequence). J lost 4 bases, V lost 5 bases, and 8 bases had no gene match. This CDR3 comprises 18 residues. The CDR3 loop is CATSGGTSGRASYNEQFF. CDR3 bases: TGTGCCACCAGCGGTGGGACTAGCGGGAGGGCCAGTTACAATGAGCAGTTCTTC.

V usage is TRBV6-5 and J usage is TRBJ2-7, with TRBD2 as a possible D gene (6 bases). The CDR3 contains 12 residues. The V gene's germline CDR1 is MNHEY and CDR2 SVGAGI. V lost 4 bases to trimming and J lost 5 bases, with 9 bases between them. The CDR3: CASSWGEDEQYV. The DNA for the CDR3 is TGTGCCAGCAGTTGGGGGGAGGACGAGCAGTACGTC.

V usage is TRBV19 and J usage is TRBJ1-1; D not resolved. The ends were cut back, 10 bases at V and 1 base at J, with 16 bases in the middle. This CDR3 comprises 14 residues. The germline gives CDR1 LNHDA, CDR2 SQIVND (reference sequence). The CDR3 DNA is TGTGCCACCCCTCCGGGTCCACCGAACACTGAAGCTTTCTTT. It translates to CATPPGPPNTEAFF.

The sample holds a few counts of this clone. This rearrangement joins TRBV7-9 to TRBJ2-1, with D possibly matching TRBD2 (6 bases). The ends were cut back, 7 bases at V and 4 bases at J, with 14 bases in the middle. CDR1 and CDR2 from the germline V gene are SEHNR and FQNEAQ (reference sequence). The CDR3 totals 14 residues. The CDR3 loop reads CASILAKTYNEQFF. CDR3 coding DNA: TGTGCCAGCATTCTAGCGAAAACATACAATGAGCAGTTCTTC.

CDR3 in DNA: TGTGCCAGCAGTTCCCCTAGCGGGCCAAGCACAGATACGCAGTATTTT. Its translation is CASSSPSGPSTDTQYF. This rearrangement joins TRBV27 to TRBJ2-3; TRBD2 matches at 8 bases. From germline, CDR1 is MNHEY and CDR2 SMNVEV (reference sequence). V lost 4 bases and J lost 0; bases outside the gene matches: 6. This CDR3 spans 16 amino acids.

The J gene is TRBJ2-5, the V gene TRBV27; no clear D gene. This CDR3 contains 15 residues. The V end lost 2 bases, the J end lost 4 bases, and 14 bases lay between the germline ends. Germline V CDR1 and CDR2: MNHEY, SMNVEV (reference sequence). The DNA for the CDR3 is TGTGCCAGCAGTTTAAGGCAGCTCCGAGGAGAGACCCAGTACTTC. It encodes CASSLRQLRGETQYF.